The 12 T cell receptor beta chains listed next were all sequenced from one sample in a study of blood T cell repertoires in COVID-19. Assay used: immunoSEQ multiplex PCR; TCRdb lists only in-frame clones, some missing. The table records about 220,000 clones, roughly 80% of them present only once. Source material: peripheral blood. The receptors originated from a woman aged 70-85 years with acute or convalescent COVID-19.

The chain's CDR3 is CASSQVLGSNTEAFF. The CDR3 coding sequence is TGCGCCAGCAGCCAAGTATTGGGCAGTAACACTGAAGCTTTCTTT. The V and J genes are TRBV4-3 and TRBJ1-1; no definite D call. V was cut by 1 base and J by 2 bases, with 11 bases left in between. Germline V CDR1 and CDR2: LGHNA, YSLEER. The CDR3 consists of 15 residues.

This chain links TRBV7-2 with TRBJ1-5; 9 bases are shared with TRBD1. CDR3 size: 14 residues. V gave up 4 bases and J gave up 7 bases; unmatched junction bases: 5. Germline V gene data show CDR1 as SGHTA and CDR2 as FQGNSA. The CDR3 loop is CASSWTGVNQPQHF. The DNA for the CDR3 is TGTGCCAGCAGCTGGACAGGGGTTAACCAGCCCCAGCATTTT. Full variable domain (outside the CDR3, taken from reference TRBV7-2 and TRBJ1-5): GAGVSQSPSNKVTEKGKDVELRCDPISGHTALYWYRQSLGQGLEFLIYFQGNSAPDKSGLPSDRFSAERTGGSVSTLTIQRTQQEDSAVYLCASSWTGVNQPQHFGDGTRLSIL.

CDR3 bases: TGCGCCAGCAGCCTTGGACTAGCGGGTTCTAGCTCCTACGAGCAGTACTTC. Translated: CASSLGLAGSSSYEQYF. The gene calls are TRBV4-3 and TRBJ2-7; 11 bases align to TRBD2. J lost 0 bases, V lost 4 bases, and 8 bases had no gene match. CDR1 LGHNA and CDR2 YSLEER come from the germline V gene. CDR3 length: 17 amino acids.

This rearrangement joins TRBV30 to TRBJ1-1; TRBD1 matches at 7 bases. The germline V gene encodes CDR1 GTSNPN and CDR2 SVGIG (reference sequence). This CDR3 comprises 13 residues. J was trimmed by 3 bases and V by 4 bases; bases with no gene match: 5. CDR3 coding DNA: TGTGCCTGGACGAGCCAGGGGGACACTGAAGCTTTCTTT. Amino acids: CAWTSQGDTEAFF.

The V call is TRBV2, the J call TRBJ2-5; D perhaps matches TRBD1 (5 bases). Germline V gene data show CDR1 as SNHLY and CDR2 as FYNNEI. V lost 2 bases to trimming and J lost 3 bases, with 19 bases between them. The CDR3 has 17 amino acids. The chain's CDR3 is CASSEPPRVAQKETQYF. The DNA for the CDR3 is TGTGCCAGCAGTGAACCCCCCAGGGTAGCACAAAAAGAGACCCAGTACTTC.

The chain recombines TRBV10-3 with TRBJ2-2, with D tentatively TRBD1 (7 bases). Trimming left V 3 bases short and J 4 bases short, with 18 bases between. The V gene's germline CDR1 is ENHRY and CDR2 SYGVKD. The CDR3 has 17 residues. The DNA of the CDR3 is TGTGCCATCAGTGACCTCGCCAGGGGGGCGGGCACCGGGGAGCTGTTTTTT. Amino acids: CAISDLARGAGTGELFF.

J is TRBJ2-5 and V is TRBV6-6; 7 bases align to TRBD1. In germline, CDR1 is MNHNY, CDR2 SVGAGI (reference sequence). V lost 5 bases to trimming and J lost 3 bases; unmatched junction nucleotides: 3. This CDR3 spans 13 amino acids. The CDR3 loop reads CASSLTGKETQYF. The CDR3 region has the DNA TGTGCCAGCAGTCTGACAGGGAAAGAGACCCAGTACTTC.

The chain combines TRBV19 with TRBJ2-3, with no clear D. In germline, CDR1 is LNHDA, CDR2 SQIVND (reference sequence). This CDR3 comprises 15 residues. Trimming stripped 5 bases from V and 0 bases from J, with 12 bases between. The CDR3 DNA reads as TGTGCCAGTAGTCCCAGACACCTGAGCACAGATACGCAGTATTTT. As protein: CASSPRHLSTDTQYF.

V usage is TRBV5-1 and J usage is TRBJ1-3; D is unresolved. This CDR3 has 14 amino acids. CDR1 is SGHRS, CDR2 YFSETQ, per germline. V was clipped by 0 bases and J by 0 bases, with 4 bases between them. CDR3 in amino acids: CASSLDSSGNTIYF. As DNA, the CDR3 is TGCGCCAGCAGCTTGGACAGCTCTGGAAACACCATATATTTT.

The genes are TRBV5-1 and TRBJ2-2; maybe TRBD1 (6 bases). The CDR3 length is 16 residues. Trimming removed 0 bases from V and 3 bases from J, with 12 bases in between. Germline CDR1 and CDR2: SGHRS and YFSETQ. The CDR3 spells CASSLDRAGDTGELFF. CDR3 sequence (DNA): TGCGCCAGCAGCTTGGACAGGGCGGGTGACACCGGGGAGCTGTTTTTT.

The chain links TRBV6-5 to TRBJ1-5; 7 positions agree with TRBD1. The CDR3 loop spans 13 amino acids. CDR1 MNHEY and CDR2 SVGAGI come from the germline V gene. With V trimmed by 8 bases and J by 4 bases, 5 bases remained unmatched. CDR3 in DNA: TGTGCCAGCGCTTACAGGGGAAATCAGCCCCAGCATTTT. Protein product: CASAYRGNQPQHF.

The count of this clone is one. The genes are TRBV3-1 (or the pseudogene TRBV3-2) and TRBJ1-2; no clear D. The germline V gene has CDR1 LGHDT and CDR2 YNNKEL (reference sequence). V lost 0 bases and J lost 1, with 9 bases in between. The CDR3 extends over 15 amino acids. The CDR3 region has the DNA TGTGCCAGCAGCCAAGATCTCGGGGTTAACTATGGCTACACCTTC. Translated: CASSQDLGVNYGYTF.